The 24 T cell receptor beta chains presented below share a single source sample, sequenced in a study of blood T cell repertoires in COVID-19. TCRdb keeps only in-frame clones here, not all; method: immunoSEQ multiplex PCR. The repertoire consists of about 120,000 clones, with 85% to 90% occurring once and the leading ten covering 3.9%. Sequences were obtained from peripheral blood. These receptors were collected from a man in his fifties or sixties with acute or convalescent COVID-19.

This chain uses TRBV28 with TRBJ1-2; D is undetermined. The CDR3 is made up of 12 amino acids. Trimming pared 5 bases from V and 8 bases from J, leaving 12 bases between. CDR1 is MDHEN, CDR2 SYDVKM, per germline. The CDR3 DNA reads TGTGCCAGCAGTGCACAGCTATGGGGCTACACCTTC. Its translation is CASSAQLWGYTF.

This clone occurred once. The rearrangement uses TRBV29-1 and TRBJ2-5, with a tentative D call TRBD2 (5 bases). The V end lost 3 bases, the J end lost 5 bases, and 13 bases lay between the germline ends. Germline V lookup: CDR1 SQVTM, CDR2 ANQGSEA. The CDR3 length is 13 residues. CDR3 region: CSVDPGLGETQYF. The DNA for the CDR3 is TGCAGCGTTGACCCCGGACTGGGGGAGACCCAGTACTTC.

Only a few counts were recorded for this clone. J is TRBJ2-7 and V is TRBV29-1; D possibly corresponds to TRBD2 (6 bases). This CDR3 is 13 amino acids long. CDR1 SQVTM and CDR2 ANQGSEA come from the germline V gene. V was trimmed by 3 bases and J by 3 bases, leaving 12 bases between them. The CDR3: CSVEGGIGYEQYF. CDR3 coding DNA: TGCAGCGTTGAGGGGGGAATAGGCTACGAGCAGTACTTC.

Only one count was recorded for this clone. This rearrangement joins TRBV28 to TRBJ2-3; 11 bases match TRBD2. Unmatched junction bases numbered 3, after V lost 2 bases and J lost 2 bases. The CDR3 has 16 amino acids. Germline V gene sequence: CDR1 MDHEN, CDR2 SYDVKM. CDR3 loop: CASSLLAGGPTDTQYF. For the CDR3, the DNA is TGTGCCAGCAGTTTACTAGCGGGAGGCCCCACAGATACGCAGTATTTT. The full variable domain, in which reference TRBV28 and TRBJ2-3 provide the parts outside the CDR3, is DVKVTQSSRYLVKRTGEKVFLECVQDMDHENMFWYRQDPGLGLRLIYFSYDVKMKEKGDIPEGYSVSREKKERFSLILESASTNQTSMYLCASSLLAGGPTDTQYFGPGTRLTVL.

The J gene is TRBJ1-5, the V gene TRBV19, with a possible D match to TRBD1 (5 bases). CDR1 is LNHDA, CDR2 SQIVND, per germline (reference sequence). Trimming cost V 3 bases and J 5 bases, with 8 bases left between them. The CDR3 extends over 13 amino acids. The CDR3 reads CASSMDTYQPQHF. CDR3 coding DNA: TGTGCCAGTAGTATGGACACTTATCAGCCCCAGCATTTT.

The chain has TRBV3-1 (or the pseudogene TRBV3-2) and TRBJ2-5; D not certain. Germline values: CDR1 LGHDT, CDR2 YNNKEL (reference sequence). This CDR3 has 13 amino acids. V was cut by 2 bases and J by 5 bases, with 9 bases left in between. The DNA for the CDR3 is TGTGCCAGCAGCCAATTGGCCGGGGAGACCCAGTACTTC. Translated: CASSQLAGETQYF.

The J gene is TRBJ2-2, the V gene TRBV5-1; the match to TRBD1 covers 10 bases. Germline V gene data show CDR1 as SGHRS and CDR2 as YFSETQ. CDR3 length equals 13 residues. Trimming cost V 8 bases and J 6 bases; bases outside gene matches: 4. The DNA of the CDR3 is TGCGCCAGTAGACAGGGGGCTCCCGGGGAGCTGTTTTTT. Translating gives CASRQGAPGELFF.

This chain connects TRBV28 to TRBJ2-1; D possibly corresponds to TRBD2 (6 bases). CDR1 is MDHEN, CDR2 SYDVKM, per germline. V lost 7 bases and J 9 bases, leaving 25 bases between the germline ends. This CDR3 has 16 residues. The CDR3 spells CASIPGSLGSGGEQFF. DNA for the CDR3: TGTGCCAGCATTCCGGGGTCTTTGGGTAGCGGAGGTGAGCAGTTCTTC.

This sequence joins TRBV28 and TRBJ2-3; TRBD1 aligns across 8 bases. The CDR3 is made up of 14 amino acids. From germline, CDR1 is MDHEN and CDR2 SYDVKM. With 4 bases clipped from V and 2 bases from J, the junction kept 2 bases outside the gene matches. The CDR3 loop reads CASSSGGPTDTQYF. In nucleotides, the CDR3 is TGTGCCAGCAGTTCAGGGGGCCCCACAGATACGCAGTATTTT.

The V call is TRBV5-1, the J call TRBJ1-1, with 7 positions matching TRBD1. The CDR3 is 13 residues long. Germline values: CDR1 SGHRS, CDR2 YFSETQ. The V and J ends lost 5 bases and 3 bases, in that order; junction bases with no gene match: 4. CDR3 nucleotide sequence: TGCGCCAGCAGAAGTCAGGGGGACACTGAAGCTTTCTTT. Translating it yields CASRSQGDTEAFF.

With regard to this clone: One end of the junction does not line up with germline, which may come from a read error. DNA for the CDR3: TGTGCCAGCAGCCCGAGACAGGGCCCATCCTCCGAGCAGTACTTC. It is translated as CASSPRQGPSSEQYF. This rearrangement joins TRBV7-7 to TRBJ2-7, with 7 bases matching TRBD1. The CDR3 extends over 15 amino acids. Looked up from germline, CDR1 is SSHAT and CDR2 is FNYEAQ (reference sequence).

The V gene is TRBV3-1 (or the pseudogene TRBV3-2), the J gene TRBJ2-5, with 8 nucleotides matching TRBD1. The CDR3 has 16 amino acids. CDR1 and CDR2 from the germline V gene are LGHDT and YNNKEL (reference sequence). After removal of 4 bases from V and 6 bases from J, the junction contained 13 bases not matched to a gene. For the CDR3, the DNA is TGTGCCAGCAGCCTAACTGGACAGGGTCATGTACAGACCCAGTACTTC. Protein sequence: CASSLTGQGHVQTQYF.

The rearrangement links TRBV6-4 to TRBJ1-2, with 7 nucleotides matching TRBD1. V lost 4 bases, J lost 2 bases, and 4 bases stayed unmatched. CDR1 is MRHNA and CDR2 is SNTAGT in the germline V gene. The CDR3 consists of 14 residues. The CDR3 nucleotides are TGTGCCAGCAGTGCCGGACAGGACAACTATGGCTACACCTTC. Protein sequence: CASSAGQDNYGYTF.

The gene calls are TRBV29-1 and TRBJ2-2; TRBD1 matches at 8 bases. The CDR3 covers 12 residues. Germline CDR1 and CDR2: SQVTM and ANQGSEA. V lost 7 bases, J lost 6 bases, and 4 bases stayed unmatched. The CDR3, as DNA: TGCAGCGCCTCACAGGGGGCCGGGGAGCTGTTTTTT. It yields the protein CSASQGAGELFF.

The chain has TRBV10-3 and TRBJ2-7; D perhaps matches TRBD2 (6 bases). The CDR3 contains 16 residues. Trimming shortened V by 6 bases and J by 1 base, and 19 bases separated the two germline ends. The germline CDR1 and CDR2 sequences are ENHRY and SYGVKD. This chain's CDR3 is CAISEGGVQYSYEQYF. The CDR3 region has the DNA TGTGCCATCAGCGAGGGCGGGGTGCAATATTCCTACGAGCAGTACTTC.

V and J are TRBV28 and TRBJ2-1, with 9 bases aligning to TRBD2. The CDR3 spans 15 residues. Germline assignment: CDR1 MDHEN and CDR2 SYDVKM. V shed 4 bases and J 7 bases; nucleotides not matched to a gene: 8. CDR3 sequence: CASSWGGRGTNEQFF. As DNA, the CDR3 is TGTGCCAGCAGTTGGGGCGGGAGGGGAACGAATGAGCAGTTCTTC. Drawing the rest from reference TRBV28 and TRBJ2-1, the complete variable domain is DVKVTQSSRYLVKRTGEKVFLECVQDMDHENMFWYRQDPGLGLRLIYFSYDVKMKEKGDIPEGYSVSREKKERFSLILESASTNQTSMYLCASSWGGRGTNEQFFGPGTRLTVL.

The V and J genes are TRBV18 and TRBJ2-4; D is unclear. The CDR3 extends over 14 amino acids. V lost 5 bases, J lost 0 bases, and 8 bases lay in between. The germline V gene encodes CDR1 KGHSH and CDR2 LQKENI. The CDR3 DNA follows: TGTGCCAGCTCAGCCGAGCTAGCCAAAAACATTCAGTACTTC. As protein: CASSAELAKNIQYF.

The chain joins TRBV7-2 to TRBJ2-7; 11 nucleotides line up with TRBD2. Germline-derived CDR1 and CDR2 are SGHTA and FQGNSA. CDR3 length: 14 residues. The V segment lost 4 bases and the J segment 2 bases; nucleotides outside the gene matches: 1. Written as DNA, the CDR3 is TGTGCCAGCAGCTCACTAGCGGGAGCCTACGAGCAGTACTTC. The encoded protein is CASSSLAGAYEQYF.

The chain is built from TRBV6-2 or TRBV6-3 and TRBJ2-3, with TRBD2 identical over 12 bases. V gave up 2 bases and J gave up 2 bases; unmatched junction bases: 8. This CDR3 comprises 18 residues. The germline V gene has CDR1 MNHEY and CDR2 SVGEGT. CDR3 DNA: TGTGCCAGCAGTTACCCCCTCGGACTAGCGGGGTTCACAGATACGCAGTATTTT. Its protein product is CASSYPLGLAGFTDTQYF.

V gene TRBV6-6 combines with J gene TRBJ2-5; D is undetermined. Trimming shortened V by 5 bases and J by 4 bases, and 14 bases separated the two germline ends. The CDR3 sequence is 14 residues long. The germline CDR1 and CDR2 sequences are MNHNY and SVGAGI (reference sequence). In DNA form, the CDR3 reads TGTGCCAGCAGTCGATCGACTGACGCAGAGACCCAGTACTTC. Protein sequence: CASSRSTDAETQYF.

The chain carries TRBV12-3 or TRBV12-4 and TRBJ2-7, with a tentative D call TRBD2 (6 bases). This CDR3 contains 11 residues. The V gene lost 11 bases and the J gene lost 5 bases, with 13 bases spanning the gap. The CDR3 DNA reads TGTGCCTCTCGCGGGGTCCACGAGCAGTACTTC. It yields the protein CASRGVHEQYF.

Points on this clone: The same CDR3 also results from other DNA sequences found in this sample. V and J are TRBV29-1 and TRBJ1-1, with unresolved D. CDR1 is SQVTM, CDR2 ANQGSEA, per germline. The V gene lost 4 bases and the J gene lost 7 bases, with 7 bases spanning the gap. The CDR3 is made up of 10 amino acids. In DNA, the CDR3 is TGCAGCGTTGGGCCCGTTGAAGCTTTCTTT. Protein: CSVGPVEAFF.

The chain couples TRBV2 to TRBJ2-1, with no clear D. CDR3 length equals 9 residues. Germline V gene lookup returns CDR1 SNHLY and CDR2 FYNNEI. V lost 10 bases and J lost 12, with 10 bases in between. CDR3 in DNA: TGTGCCATAGCTAACGGGCAGTTCTTC. Its protein product is CAIANGQFF.

V is TRBV5-6 and J is TRBJ2-7; a possible D gene is TRBD1 (6 bases). Trimming took 7 bases from V and 7 from J, leaving 21 bases between them. Looked up from germline, CDR1 is SGHDT and CDR2 is YYEEEE. The CDR3 length is 14 residues. The CDR3 bases are TGTGCCAGCTGGTTCGGGACACCCCCCGGGGAGCAGTACTTC. It is translated as CASWFGTPPGEQYF.